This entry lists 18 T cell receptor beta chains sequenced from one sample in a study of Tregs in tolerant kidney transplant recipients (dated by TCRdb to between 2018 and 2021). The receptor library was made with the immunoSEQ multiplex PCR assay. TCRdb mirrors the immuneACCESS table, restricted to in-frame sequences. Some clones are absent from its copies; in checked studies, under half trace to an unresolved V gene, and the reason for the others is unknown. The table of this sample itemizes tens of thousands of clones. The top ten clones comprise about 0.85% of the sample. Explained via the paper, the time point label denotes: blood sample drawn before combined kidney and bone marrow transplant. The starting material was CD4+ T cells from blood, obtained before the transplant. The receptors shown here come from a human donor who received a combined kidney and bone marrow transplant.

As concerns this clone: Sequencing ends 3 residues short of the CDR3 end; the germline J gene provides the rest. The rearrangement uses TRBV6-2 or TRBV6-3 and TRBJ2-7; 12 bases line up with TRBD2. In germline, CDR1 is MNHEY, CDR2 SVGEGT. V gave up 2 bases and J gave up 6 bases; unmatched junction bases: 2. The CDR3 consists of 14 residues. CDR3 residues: CASSYASGRVEQYF. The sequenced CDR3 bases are TGTGCCAGCAGTTACGCTAGCGGGAGGGTCGAG.

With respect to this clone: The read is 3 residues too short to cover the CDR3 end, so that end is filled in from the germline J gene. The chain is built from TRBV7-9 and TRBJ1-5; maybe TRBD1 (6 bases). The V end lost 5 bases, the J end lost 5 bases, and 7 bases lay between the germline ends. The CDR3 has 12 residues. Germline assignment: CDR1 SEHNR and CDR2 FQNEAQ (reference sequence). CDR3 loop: CASSPGDQPQHF. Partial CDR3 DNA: TGTGCCAGCAGCCCAGGGGATCAGCCC.

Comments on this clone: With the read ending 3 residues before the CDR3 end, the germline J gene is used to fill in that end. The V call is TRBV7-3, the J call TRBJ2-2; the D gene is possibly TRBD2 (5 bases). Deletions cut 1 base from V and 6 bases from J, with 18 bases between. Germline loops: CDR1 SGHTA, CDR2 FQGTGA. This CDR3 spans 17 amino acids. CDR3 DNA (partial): TGTGCCAGCAGCTTAAAACCCATGAAACGAGGGCCCGGGGAG. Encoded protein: CASSLKPMKRGPGE. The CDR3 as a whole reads CASSLKPMKRGPGELFF.

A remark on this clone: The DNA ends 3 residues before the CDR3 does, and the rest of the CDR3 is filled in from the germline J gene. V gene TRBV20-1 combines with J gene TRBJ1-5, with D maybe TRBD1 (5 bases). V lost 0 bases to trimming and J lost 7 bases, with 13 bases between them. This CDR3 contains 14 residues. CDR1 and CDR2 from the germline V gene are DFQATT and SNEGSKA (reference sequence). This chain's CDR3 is CSARDIWGDQPQHF. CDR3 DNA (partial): TGCAGTGCTAGAGATATCTGGGGCGACCAGCCC.

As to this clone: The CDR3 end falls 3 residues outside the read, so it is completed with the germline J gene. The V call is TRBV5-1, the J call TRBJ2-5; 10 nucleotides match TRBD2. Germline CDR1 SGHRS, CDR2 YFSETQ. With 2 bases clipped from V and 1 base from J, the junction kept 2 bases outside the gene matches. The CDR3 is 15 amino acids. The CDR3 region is CASSFLAGAQETQYF. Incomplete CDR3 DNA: TGCGCCAGCAGCTTCCTAGCGGGGGCCCAAGAGACC.

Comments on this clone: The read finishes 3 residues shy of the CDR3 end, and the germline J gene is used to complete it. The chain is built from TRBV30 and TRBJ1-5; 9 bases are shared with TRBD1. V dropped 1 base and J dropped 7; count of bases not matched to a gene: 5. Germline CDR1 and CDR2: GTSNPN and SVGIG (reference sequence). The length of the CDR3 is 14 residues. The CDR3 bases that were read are TGTGCCTGGAGTGCGGGACAGGGAAGCCAGCCC. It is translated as CAWSAGQGSQP. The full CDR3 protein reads CAWSAGQGSQPQHF. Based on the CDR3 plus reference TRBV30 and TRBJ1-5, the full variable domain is SQTIHQWPATLVQPVGSPLSLECTVEGTSNPNLYWYRQAAGRGLQLLFYSVGIGQISSEVPQNLSASRPQDRQFILSSKKLLLSDSGFYLCAWSAGQGSQPQHFGDGTRLSIL.

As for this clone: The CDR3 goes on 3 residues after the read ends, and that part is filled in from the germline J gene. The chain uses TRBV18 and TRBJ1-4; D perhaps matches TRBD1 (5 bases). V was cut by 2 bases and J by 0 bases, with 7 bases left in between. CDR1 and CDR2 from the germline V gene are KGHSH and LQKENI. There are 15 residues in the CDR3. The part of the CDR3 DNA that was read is TGTGCCAGCTCACCAGACAGAGCAACTAATGAAAAA. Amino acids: CASSPDRATNEK. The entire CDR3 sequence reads CASSPDRATNEKLFF. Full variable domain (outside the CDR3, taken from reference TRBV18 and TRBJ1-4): NAGVMQNPRHLVRRRGQEARLRCSPMKGHSHVYWYRQLPEEGLKFMVYLQKENIIDESGMPKERFSAEFPKEGPSILRIQQVVRGDSAAYFCASSPDRATNEKLFFGSGTQLSVL.

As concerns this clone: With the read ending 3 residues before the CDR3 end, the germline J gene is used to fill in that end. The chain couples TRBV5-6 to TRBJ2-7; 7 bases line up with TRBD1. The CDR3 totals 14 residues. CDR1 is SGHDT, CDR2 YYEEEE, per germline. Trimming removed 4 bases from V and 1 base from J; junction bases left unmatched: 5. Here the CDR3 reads CASSLRQGSYEQYF. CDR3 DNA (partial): TGTGCCAGCAGCCTACGACAGGGATCCTACGAG.

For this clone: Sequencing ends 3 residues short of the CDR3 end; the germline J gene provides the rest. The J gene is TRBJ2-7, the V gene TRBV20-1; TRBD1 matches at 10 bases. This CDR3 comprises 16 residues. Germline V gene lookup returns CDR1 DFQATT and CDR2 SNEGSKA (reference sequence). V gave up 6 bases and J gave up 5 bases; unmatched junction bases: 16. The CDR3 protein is CSALYPGGDRGHEQYF. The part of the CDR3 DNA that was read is TGCAGTGCCCTTTACCCCGGAGGGGACAGGGGCCACGAG.

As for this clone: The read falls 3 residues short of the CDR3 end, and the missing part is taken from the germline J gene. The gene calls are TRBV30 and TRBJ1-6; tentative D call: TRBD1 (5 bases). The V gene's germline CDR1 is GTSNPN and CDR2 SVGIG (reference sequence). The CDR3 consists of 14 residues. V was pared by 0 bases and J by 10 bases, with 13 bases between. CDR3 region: CAWSVFQGGSPLHF. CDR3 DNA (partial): TGTGCCTGGAGTGTTTTCCAGGGAGGGTCACCC.

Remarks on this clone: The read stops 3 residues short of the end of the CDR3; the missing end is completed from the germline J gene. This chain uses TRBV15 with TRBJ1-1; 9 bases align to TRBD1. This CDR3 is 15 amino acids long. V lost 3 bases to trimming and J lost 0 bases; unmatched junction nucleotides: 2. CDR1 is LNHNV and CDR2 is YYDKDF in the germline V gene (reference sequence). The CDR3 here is CATSRDRGLNTEAFF. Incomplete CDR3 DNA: TGTGCCACCAGCAGGGACAGGGGTCTGAACACTGAA.

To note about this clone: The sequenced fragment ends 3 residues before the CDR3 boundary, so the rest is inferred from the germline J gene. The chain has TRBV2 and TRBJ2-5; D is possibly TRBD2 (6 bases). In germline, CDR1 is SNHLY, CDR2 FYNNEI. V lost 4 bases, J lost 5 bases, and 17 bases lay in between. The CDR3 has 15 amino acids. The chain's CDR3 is CASSGNSGARETQYF. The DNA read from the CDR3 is TGTGCCAGCAGTGGGAATAGCGGAGCTAGGGAGACC.

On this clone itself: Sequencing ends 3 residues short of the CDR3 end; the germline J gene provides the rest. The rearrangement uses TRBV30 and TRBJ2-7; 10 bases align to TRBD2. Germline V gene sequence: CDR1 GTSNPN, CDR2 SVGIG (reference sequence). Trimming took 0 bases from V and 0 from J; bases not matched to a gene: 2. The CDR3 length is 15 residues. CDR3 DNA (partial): TGTGCCTGGAGTGTAGGGACTAGCGTCTCCTACGAG. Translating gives CAWSVGTSVSYE. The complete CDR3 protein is CAWSVGTSVSYEQYF.

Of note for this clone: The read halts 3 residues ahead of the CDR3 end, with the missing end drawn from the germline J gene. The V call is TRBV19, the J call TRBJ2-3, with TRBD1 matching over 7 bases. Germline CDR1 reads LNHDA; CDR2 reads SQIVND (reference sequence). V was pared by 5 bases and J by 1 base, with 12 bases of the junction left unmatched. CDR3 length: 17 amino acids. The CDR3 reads CASSPYRQGGGTDTQYF. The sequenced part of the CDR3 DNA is TGTGCCAGTAGTCCTTACAGACAGGGTGGCGGCACAGATACG.

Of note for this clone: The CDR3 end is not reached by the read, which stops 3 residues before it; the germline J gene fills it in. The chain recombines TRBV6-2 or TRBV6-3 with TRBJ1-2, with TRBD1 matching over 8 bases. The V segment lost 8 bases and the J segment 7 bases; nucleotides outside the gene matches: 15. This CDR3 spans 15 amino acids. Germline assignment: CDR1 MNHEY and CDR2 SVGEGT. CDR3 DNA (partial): TGTGCCAGCGACTCAGCTAGGACAGGGTCGGCTGGC. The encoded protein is CASDSARTGSAG. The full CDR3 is CASDSARTGSAGYTF.

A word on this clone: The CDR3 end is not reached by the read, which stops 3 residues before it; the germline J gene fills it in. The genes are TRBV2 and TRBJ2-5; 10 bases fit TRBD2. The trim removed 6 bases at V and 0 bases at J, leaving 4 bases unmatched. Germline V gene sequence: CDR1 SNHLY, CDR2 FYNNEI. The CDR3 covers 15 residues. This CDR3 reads CASRRTSGNQETQYF. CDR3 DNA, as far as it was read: TGTGCCAGCAGGAGGACTAGCGGTAACCAAGAGACC.

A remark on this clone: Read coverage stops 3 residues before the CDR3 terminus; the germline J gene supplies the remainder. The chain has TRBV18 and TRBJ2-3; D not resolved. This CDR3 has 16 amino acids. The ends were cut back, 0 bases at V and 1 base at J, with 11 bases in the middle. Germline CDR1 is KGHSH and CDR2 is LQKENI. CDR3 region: CASSPPGLLGTDTQYF. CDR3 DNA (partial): TGTGCCAGCTCACCACCGGGCCTACTCGGCACAGATACG.

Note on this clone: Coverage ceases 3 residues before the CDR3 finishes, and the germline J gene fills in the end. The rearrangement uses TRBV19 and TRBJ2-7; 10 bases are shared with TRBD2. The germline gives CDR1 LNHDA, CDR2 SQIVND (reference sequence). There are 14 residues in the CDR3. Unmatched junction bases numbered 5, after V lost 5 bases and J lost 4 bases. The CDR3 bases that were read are TGTGCCAGTAGTTCGCTAGCGGGAGCTTACGAG. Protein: CASSSLAGAYE. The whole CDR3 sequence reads CASSSLAGAYEQYF.